This TCR beta chain came from a study of blood T cell repertoires in COVID-19. Study context: Sites across the United States, Italy and Spain contributed samples from acute and convalescent COVID-19. The analysed material was cDNA or gDNA that came from T cells, B-cell-depleted T cells, or PBMCs.

Enrollees, about 18 to 95 years old, lived in 24 US areas. CDR1 and CDR2 (germline): MRHNA, SNTAGT. J gave up 7 bases and V 3 bases, and 8 bases lay outside the gene matches. This CDR3 has 15 residues. Original processing methods: It was from reference gene primer amplification that nucleated cell counts were estimated. The repertoire was sequenced with immunoSEQ multiplex PCR; TCRdb's copy has only in-frame clones and lacks some. V and J calls and clone size are copied from that table; D and trimming were computed from the DNA. The sample carries some 200,000 clones, roughly 87% recorded once. The table lists this clone with a count of one.

Sequenced sample: PBMCs or T cells enriched from blood (not recorded which). The chain combines TRBV6-4 with TRBJ2-1, with 8 bases aligning to TRBD1. This sequence was found in a man between 18 and 29 years old with acute COVID-19. CDR3 region: CASSESFQGANEQFF. The CDR3 DNA is TGTGCCAGCAGTGAGAGTTTTCAGGGGGCGAATGAGCAGTTCTTC.